Described below is a single T cell receptor (beta chain) sequence and its context. The sample originates from a study of T cell changes during pregnancy in multiple sclerosis. The assay was immunoSEQ multiplex PCR, and TCRdb's table has in-frame clones only and misses some. The sample has roughly 100,000 clones, about 90% seen once. Deletions cut 4 bases from V and 0 bases from J, with 15 bases between. CDR3 length equals 16 residues. CDR1 SGHNT and CDR2 YYREEE come from the germline V gene (reference sequence). The TCR was taken from a female donor with multiple sclerosis, enrolled in a pregnancy study. The chain has TRBV5-4 and TRBJ2-3; possibly TRBD1 for D (6 bases). Sequenced here: peripheral blood, sampled before pregnancy. CDR3 in amino acids: CASSMRGTPSTDTQYF. The CDR3 DNA sequence: TGTGCCAGCAGCATGAGGGGGACACCCAGCACAGATACGCAGTATTTT.